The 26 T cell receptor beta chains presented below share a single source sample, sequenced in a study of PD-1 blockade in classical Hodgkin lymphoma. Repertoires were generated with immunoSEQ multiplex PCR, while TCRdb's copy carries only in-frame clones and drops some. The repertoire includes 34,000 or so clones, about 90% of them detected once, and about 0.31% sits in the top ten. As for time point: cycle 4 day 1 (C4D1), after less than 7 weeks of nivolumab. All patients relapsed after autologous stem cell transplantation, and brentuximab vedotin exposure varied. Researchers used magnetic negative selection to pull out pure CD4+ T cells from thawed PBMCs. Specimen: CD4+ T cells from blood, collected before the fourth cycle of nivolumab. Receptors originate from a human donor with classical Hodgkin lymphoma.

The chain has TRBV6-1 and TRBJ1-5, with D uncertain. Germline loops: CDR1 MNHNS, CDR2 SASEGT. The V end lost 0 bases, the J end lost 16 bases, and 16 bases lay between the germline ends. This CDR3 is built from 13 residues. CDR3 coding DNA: TGTGCCAGCAGTGAAGCGCAGGCACTTTTAGGACATTTT. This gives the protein CASSEAQALLGHF.

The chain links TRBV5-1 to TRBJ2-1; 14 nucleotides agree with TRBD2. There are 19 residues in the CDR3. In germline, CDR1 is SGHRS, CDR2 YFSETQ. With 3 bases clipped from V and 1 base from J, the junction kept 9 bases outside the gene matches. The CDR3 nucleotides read TGCGCCAGCAGCTGGGGACTAGCGGGAGCGGAGGTTTCCTACAATGAGCAGTTCTTC. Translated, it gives CASSWGLAGAEVSYNEQFF.

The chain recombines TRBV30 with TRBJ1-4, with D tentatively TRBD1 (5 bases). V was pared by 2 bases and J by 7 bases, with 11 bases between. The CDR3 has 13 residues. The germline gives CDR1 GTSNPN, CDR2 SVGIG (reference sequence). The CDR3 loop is CAWSRGTGEKLFF. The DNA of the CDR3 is TGTGCCTGGAGTAGGGGCACGGGTGAAAAACTGTTTTTT.

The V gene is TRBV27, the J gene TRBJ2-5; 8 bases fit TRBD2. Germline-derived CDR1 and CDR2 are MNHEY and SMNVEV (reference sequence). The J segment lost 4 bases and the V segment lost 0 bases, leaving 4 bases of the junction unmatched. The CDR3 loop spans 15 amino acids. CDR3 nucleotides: TGTGCCAGCAGTTTATCGGCGGGGGGCCCAGAGACCCAGTACTTC. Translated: CASSLSAGGPETQYF.

This chain's CDR3 is CASSWPGQGYEQYF. The CDR3 DNA reads as TGTGCCAGCAGCTGGCCGGGACAGGGATACGAGCAGTACTTC. The chain couples TRBV11-2 to TRBJ2-7; 9 nucleotides agree with TRBD1. Trimming cost V 4 bases and J 4 bases; bases outside gene matches: 5. Germline CDR1 is SGHAT and CDR2 is FQNNGV. The CDR3 sequence is 14 residues long.

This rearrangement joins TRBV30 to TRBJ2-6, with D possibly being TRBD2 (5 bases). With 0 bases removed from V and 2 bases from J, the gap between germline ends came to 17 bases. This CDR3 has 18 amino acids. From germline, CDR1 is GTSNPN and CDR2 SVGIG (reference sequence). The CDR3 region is CAWSVLGRSAPGANVLTF. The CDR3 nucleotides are TGTGCCTGGAGTGTACTAGGGAGATCTGCTCCTGGGGCCAACGTCCTGACTTTC.

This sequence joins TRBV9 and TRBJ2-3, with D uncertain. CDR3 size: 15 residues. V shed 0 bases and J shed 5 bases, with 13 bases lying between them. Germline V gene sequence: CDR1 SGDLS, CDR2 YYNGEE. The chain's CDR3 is CASSVVASSGDTQYF. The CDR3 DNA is TGTGCCAGCAGCGTAGTTGCTAGTTCAGGAGATACGCAGTATTTT. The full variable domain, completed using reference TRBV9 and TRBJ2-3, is DSGVTQTPKHLITATGQRVTLRCSPRSGDLSVYWYQQSLDQGLQFLIQYYNGEERAKGNILERFSAQQFPDLHSELNLSSLELGDSALYFCASSVVASSGDTQYFGPGTRLTVL.

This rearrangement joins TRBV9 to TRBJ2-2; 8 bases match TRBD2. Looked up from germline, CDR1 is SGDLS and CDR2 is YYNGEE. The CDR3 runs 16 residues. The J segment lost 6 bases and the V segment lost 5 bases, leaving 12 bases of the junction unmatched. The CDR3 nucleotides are TGTGCCAGCAGTTTTACCCCCCTAGCGGGTCCCGGGGAGCTGTTTTTT. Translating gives CASSFTPLAGPGELFF.

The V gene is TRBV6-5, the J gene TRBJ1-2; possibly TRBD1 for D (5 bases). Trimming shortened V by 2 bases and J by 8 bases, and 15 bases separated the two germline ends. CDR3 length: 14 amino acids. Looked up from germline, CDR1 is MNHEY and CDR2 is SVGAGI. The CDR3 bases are TGTGCCAGCAGTTACCTATCCCGGGACGTAGGCTACACCTTC. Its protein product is CASSYLSRDVGYTF.

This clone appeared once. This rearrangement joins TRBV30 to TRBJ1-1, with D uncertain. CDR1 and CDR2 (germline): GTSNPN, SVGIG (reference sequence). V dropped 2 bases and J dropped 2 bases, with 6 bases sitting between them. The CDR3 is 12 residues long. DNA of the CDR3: TGTGCCTGGAGTCGGGATAACACTGAAGCTTTCTTT. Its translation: CAWSRDNTEAFF.

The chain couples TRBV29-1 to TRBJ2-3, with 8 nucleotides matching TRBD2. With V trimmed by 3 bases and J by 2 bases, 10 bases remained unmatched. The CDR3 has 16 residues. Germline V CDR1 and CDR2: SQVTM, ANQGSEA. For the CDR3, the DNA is TGCAGCGTTGAGTCGGGAGGGCCTGTAGCCACAGATACGCAGTATTTT. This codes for CSVESGGPVATDTQYF.

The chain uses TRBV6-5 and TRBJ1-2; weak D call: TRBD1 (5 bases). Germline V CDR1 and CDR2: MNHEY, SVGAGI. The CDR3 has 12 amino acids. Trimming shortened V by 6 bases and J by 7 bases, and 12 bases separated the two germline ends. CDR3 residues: CASSPPQGGYTF. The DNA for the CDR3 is TGTGCCAGCAGCCCGCCCCAGGGTGGCTACACCTTC.

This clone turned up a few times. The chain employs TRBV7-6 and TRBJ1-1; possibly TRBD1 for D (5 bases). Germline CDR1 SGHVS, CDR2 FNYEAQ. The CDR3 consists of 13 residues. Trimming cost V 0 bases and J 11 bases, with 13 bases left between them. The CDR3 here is CASSLASGYEAFF. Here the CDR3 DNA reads TGTGCCAGCAGCTTAGCTTCAGGGTACGAGGCTTTCTTT.

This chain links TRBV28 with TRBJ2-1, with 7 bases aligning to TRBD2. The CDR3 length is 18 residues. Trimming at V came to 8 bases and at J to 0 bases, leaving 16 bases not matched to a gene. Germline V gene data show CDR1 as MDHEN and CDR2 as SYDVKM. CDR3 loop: CASVIGRGSPTSYNEQFF. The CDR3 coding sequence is TGTGCCAGCGTCATAGGGAGGGGATCTCCTACCTCCTACAATGAGCAGTTCTTC. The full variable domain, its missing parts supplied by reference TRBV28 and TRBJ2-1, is DVKVTQSSRYLVKRTGEKVFLECVQDMDHENMFWYRQDPGLGLRLIYFSYDVKMKEKGDIPEGYSVSREKKERFSLILESASTNQTSMYLCASVIGRGSPTSYNEQFFGPGTRLTVL.

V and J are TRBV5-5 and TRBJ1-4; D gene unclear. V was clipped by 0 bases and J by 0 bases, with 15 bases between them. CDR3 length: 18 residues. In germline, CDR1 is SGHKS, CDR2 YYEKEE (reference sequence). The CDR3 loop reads CASSLVRAGTTTNEKLFF. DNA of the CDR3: TGTGCCAGCAGCTTGGTTCGGGCGGGAACTACAACTAATGAAAAACTGTTTTTT.

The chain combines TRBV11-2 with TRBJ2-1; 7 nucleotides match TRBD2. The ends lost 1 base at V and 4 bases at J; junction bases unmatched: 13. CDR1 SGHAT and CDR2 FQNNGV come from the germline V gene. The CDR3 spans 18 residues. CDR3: CASSLGVAGADPYNEQFF. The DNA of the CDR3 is TGTGCCAGCAGCTTAGGGGTGGCGGGAGCGGACCCATACAATGAGCAGTTCTTC. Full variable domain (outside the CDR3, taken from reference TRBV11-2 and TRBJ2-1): EAGVAQSPRYKIIEKRQSVAFWCNPISGHATLYWYQQILGQGPKLLIQFQNNGVVDDSQLPKDRFSAERLKGVDSTLKIQPAKLEDSAVYLCASSLGVAGADPYNEQFFGPGTRLTVL.

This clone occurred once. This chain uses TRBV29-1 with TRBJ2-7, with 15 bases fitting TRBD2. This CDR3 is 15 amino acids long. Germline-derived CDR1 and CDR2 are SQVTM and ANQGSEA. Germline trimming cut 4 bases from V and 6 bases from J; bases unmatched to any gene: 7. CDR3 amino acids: CSVGVMGLAGGEQYF. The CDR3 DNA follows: TGCAGCGTTGGTGTTATGGGACTAGCGGGAGGCGAGCAGTACTTC.

CDR3 amino acids: CSVVVEGARVEAFF. As DNA, the CDR3 is TGCAGCGTTGTGGTGGAGGGGGCACGGGTTGAAGCTTTCTTT. This chain uses TRBV29-1 with TRBJ1-1; 7 nucleotides line up with TRBD1. Unmatched junction bases numbered 12, after V lost 4 bases and J lost 7 bases. The CDR3 has 14 residues. The germline V gene has CDR1 SQVTM and CDR2 ANQGSEA.

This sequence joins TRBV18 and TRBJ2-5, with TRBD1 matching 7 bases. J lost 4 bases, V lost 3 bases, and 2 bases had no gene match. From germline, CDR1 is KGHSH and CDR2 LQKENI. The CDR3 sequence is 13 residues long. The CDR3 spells CASSPSGGETQYF. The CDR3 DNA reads TGTGCCAGCTCACCTTCAGGGGGAGAGACCCAGTACTTC.

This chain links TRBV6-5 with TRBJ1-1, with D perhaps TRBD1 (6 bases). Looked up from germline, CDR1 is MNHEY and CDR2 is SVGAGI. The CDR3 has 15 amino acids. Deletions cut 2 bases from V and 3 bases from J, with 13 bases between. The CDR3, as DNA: TGTGCCAGCAGTTACGCGGACAGATCCTACACTGAAGCTTTCTTT. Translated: CASSYADRSYTEAFF.

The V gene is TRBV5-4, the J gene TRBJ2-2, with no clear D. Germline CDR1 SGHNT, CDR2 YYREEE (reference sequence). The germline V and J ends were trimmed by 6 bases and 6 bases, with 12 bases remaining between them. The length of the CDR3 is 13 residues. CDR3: CASTNARSGELFF. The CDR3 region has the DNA TGTGCCAGCACCAACGCCCGCTCCGGGGAGCTGTTTTTT.

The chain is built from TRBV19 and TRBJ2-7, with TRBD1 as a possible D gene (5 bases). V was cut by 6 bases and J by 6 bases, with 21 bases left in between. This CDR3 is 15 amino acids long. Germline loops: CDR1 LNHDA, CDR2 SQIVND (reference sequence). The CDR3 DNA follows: TGTGCCAGTAGGCCCACCGGCGGACAACGAGTCGAGCAGTACTTC. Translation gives CASRPTGGQRVEQYF. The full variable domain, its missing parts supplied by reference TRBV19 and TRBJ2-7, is DGGITQSPKYLFRKEGQNVTLSCEQNLNHDAMYWYRQDPGQGLRLIYYSQIVNDFQKGDIAEGYSVSREKKESFPLTVTSAQKNPTAFYLCASRPTGGQRVEQYFGPGTRLTVT.

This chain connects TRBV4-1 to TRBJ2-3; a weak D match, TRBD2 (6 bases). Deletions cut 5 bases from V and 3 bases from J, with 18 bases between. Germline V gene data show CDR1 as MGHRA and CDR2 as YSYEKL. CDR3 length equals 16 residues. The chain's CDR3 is CASSSGREPRTDTQYF. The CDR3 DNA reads TGCGCCAGCAGCTCAGGTCGGGAGCCGCGGACAGATACGCAGTATTTT.

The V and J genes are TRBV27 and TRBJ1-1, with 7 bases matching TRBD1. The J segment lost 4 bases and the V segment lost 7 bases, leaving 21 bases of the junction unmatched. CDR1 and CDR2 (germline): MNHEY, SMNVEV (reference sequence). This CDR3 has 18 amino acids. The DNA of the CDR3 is TGTGCCAGCAACTTAGGGCCTAGGGGGCTCTCCGCCCCCACTGAAGCTTTCTTT. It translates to CASNLGPRGLSAPTEAFF.

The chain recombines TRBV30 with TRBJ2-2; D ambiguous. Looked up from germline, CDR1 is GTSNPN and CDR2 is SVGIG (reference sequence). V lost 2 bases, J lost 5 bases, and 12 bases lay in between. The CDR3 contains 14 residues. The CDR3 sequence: CAWSRMGLTGELFF. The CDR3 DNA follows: TGTGCCTGGAGTCGGATGGGGTTGACCGGGGAGCTGTTTTTT.

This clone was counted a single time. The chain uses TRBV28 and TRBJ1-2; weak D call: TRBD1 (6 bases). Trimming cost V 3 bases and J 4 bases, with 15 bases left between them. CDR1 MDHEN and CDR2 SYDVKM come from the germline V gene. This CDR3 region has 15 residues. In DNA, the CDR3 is TGTGCCAGCAGTTTCCCACTGGGGGCCATCTATGGCTACACCTTC. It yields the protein CASSFPLGAIYGYTF.